This T cell receptor (beta chain) is from a study of cytomegalovirus exposure and HLA in healthy donors. Notes on the study in general: A likely sequencing artifact accounted for one observed cluster of highly shared sequence variants. A later examination showed that TCR association rates differed by HLA locus, with DRB1 most and HLA-C fewest. Roughly uniform depth of sequencing across donors was assumed in presence/absence analyses.

About this clone itself: Its specificity is unknown.

The PCR used 60 Vbeta and 13 Jbeta primers. Under the authors' procedure: Later reanalysis found approximately 76 million unique TCR beta chains, 10 million to 14 million of them shared. Sequencing was performed with immunoSEQ multiplex PCR; in TCRdb, only in-frame clones are kept and a portion is missing. V, J and clone size reflect that table, while D and trimming were determined from the DNA. The sample lists around 93,000 clones; 82% were seen once. The CDR3 contains 11 residues. From germline, CDR1 is DFQATT and CDR2 SNEGSKA (reference sequence). The V gene end was trimmed by 4 bases and the J gene end by 5 bases; junction bases not matched to a gene: 1.

The rearrangement joins TRBV20-1 to TRBJ2-7; the match to TRBD1 covers 8 bases. Material: PBMCs. The receptor comes from a man aged 50-60 years in good health and CMV-seronegative. The CDR3 loop reads CSATGQDEQYF. The CDR3 nucleotides read TGCAGTGCTACGGGACAGGACGAGCAGTACTTC.